The source of this T cell receptor beta chain is a study of blood T cells in healthy people across ages. Then a second PCR, running roughly 7 to 11 cycles, was carried out with a sample-barcoded 5' primer and a J-beta primer mix. TCRdb passed the 5' RACE reads through MiXCR, listing each CDR3 protein once. The table shows some 940,000 distinct CDR3 sequences, with 29% occurring only once. Trimming removed 1 base from V and 6 bases from J; junction bases left unmatched: 5. The CDR3 length is 14 residues. Germline CDR1 and CDR2: LGHDT and YNNKEL (reference sequence). Russia was home to the donors, healthy Caucasian individuals aged about 6 to 100. A further study also used this sample, focusing on T cells of mothers and their children. This second study says: Material was donated by three healthy Caucasian mothers and their six children.

This rearrangement joins TRBV3-1 to TRBJ1-1, with 7 nucleotides matching TRBD1. The sample was blood. The receptor's source is a woman aged 35 to 49 in good health. The CDR3 sequence is CASSQGNRGAEAFF. The CDR3 bases are TGTGCCAGCAGCCAAGGAAACAGGGGCGCTGAAGCTTTCTTT. Full variable domain (outside the CDR3, taken from reference TRBV3-1 and TRBJ1-1): DTAVSQTPKYLVTQMGNDKSIKCEQNLGHDTMYWYKQDSKKFLKIMFSYNNKELIINETVPNRFSPKSPDKAHLNLHINSLELGDSAVYFCASSQGNRGAEAFFGQGTRLTVV.